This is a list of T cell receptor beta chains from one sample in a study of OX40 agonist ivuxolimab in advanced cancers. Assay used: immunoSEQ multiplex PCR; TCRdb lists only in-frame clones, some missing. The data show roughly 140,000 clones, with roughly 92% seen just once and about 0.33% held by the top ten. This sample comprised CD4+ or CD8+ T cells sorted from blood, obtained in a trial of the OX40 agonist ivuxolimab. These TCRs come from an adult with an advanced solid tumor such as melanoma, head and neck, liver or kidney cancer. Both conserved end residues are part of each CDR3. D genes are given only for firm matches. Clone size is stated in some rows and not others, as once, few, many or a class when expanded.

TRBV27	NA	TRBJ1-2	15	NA	TGTGCCAGCAGTTTCGGCGCTACAGGGCTGGGAGGCTACACCTTC	CASSFGATGLGGYTF
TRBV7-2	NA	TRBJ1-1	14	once	TGTGCCAGCAGCTTACGGTCAGGGAACACTGAAGCTTTCTTT	CASSLRSGNTEAFF
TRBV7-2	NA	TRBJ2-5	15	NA	TGTGCCAGCAGCTTAGGAGCCGGGTTGGGAGAGACCCAGTACTTC	CASSLGAGLGETQYF
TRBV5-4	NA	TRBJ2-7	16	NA	TGTGCCAGCAGCACCGAGGCACGGGGGGCCAGATACGAGCAGTACTTC	CASSTEARGARYEQYF
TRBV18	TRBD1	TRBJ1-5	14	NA	TGTGCCAGCTCTTCAGGGACAGCGAATCAGCCCCAGCATTTT	CASSSGTANQPQHF
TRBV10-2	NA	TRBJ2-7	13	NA	TGCGCCAGCAGTCGACAGATGGGCTACGAGCAGTACTTC	CASSRQMGYEQYF
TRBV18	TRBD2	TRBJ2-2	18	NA	TGTGCCAGCTCACCACAGGCTTTGGCGGGAGGTTCCACCGGGGAGCTGTTTTTT	CASSPQALAGGSTGELFF
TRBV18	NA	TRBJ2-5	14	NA	TGTGCCAGCTCCCCTAGACACTCTCAAGAGACCCAGTACTTC	CASSPRHSQETQYF
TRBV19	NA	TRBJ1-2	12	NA	TGTGCCAGTACCAAAAGAGGGTATGGCTACACCTTC	CASTKRGYGYTF
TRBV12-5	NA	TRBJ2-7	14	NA	TGTGCTAGTGGCAACCTGGGGCTTATCTACGAGCAGTACTTC	CASGNLGLIYEQYF
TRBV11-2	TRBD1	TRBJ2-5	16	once	TGTGCCAGCAGCTTAAATGGACAGGGGATGGTAGAGACCCAGTACTTC	CASSLNGQGMVETQYF
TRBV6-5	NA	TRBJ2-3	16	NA	TGTGCCAGCAGTTACTCGAACAGTCTACACACAGATACGCAGTATTTT	CASSYSNSLHTDTQYF
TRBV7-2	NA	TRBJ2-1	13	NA	TGTGCCAGCAGCTTACTAAACGCAGATGAGCAGTTCTTC	CASSLLNADEQFF
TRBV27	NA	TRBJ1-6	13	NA	TGTGCCAGCAGTTCAATCAGGGGTTCACCCCTCCACTTT	CASSSIRGSPLHF
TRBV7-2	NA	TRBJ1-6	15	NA	TGTGCCAGCAGCTTACGTGGGGGGAGTGTTTCACCCCTCCACTTT	CASSLRGGSVSPLHF
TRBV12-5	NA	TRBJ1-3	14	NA	TGTGCTAGTGGTTTAGGATTGGGAGGAAACACCATATATTTT	CASGLGLGGNTIYF
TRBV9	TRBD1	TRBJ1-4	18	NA	TGTGCCAGCAGCGTAGAACTTCCCGGACAGGGGGCAAGTGAAAAACTGTTTTTT	CASSVELPGQGASEKLFF
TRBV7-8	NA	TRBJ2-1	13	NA	TGTGCCAGCAGCCAGCGCGTACACAATGAGCAGTTCTTC	CASSQRVHNEQFF
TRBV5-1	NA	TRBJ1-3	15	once	TGCGCCAGCAGCTTGTTTGCAGGCTCTGGAAACACCATATATTTT	CASSLFAGSGNTIYF